This entry concerns a single TCR beta chain. What it recognizes is unknown. The sample belongs to a study of T cells expressing NK-cell markers. Overall study results and limits: Each of roughly 6 donors carried dominant NKG2C+ clonotypes accounting for about 1.0-8% of CD8+ T cells.

The CDR3 has 19 amino acids. CDR1 is LGHNA, CDR2 YNFKEQ, per germline. 5'RACE template switching with UMIs generated TCR beta cDNA. TCRdb reprocessed the 5' RACE reads, keeping one entry per CDR3 protein, no DNA. The sample table sets out around 280,000 distinct CDR3 sequences. The rearrangement uses TRBV4-2 and TRBJ2-3; TCRdb returns TRBD2, unconfirmable since there is no DNA. The sequence derives from a young man in good health. The specimen was blood T cells: a sorted CD56 or NKG2C T cell subset, CD4+ or CD8+ T cells, or bulk PBMC T cells (not recorded which). CDR3 protein: CASSQAKWPTSGSTDTQYF.